Following are 24 T cell receptor beta chains from one sample sequenced in a study of T cells after yellow fever vaccination. Using its own MiXCR run on the 5' RACE reads, TCRdb lists one record per CDR3 protein. The profile shows about 310,000 distinct CDR3 sequences, around 4% of them singletons. The material was PBMCs, obtained on the day of the yellow fever booster vaccination. These receptors came from a man younger than 35 who received the YFV17D yellow fever vaccine.

This clonotype has ten or more counts. V usage is TRBV20-1 and J usage is TRBJ1-1; D call uncertain. CDR3 size: 14 residues. The germline gives CDR1 DFQATT, CDR2 SNEGSKA (reference sequence). V was clipped by 6 bases and J by 0 bases, with 14 bases between them. In DNA, the CDR3 is TGCAGTGCCCTTCCAGGAACCTTGAACACTGAAGCTTTCTTT. The encoded protein is CSALPGTLNTEAFF.

This clonotype was recorded a few times. The chain joins TRBV7-2 to TRBJ2-7; possibly TRBD1 for D (5 bases). V was cut by 5 bases and J by 5 bases, with 16 bases left in between. Per the germline V gene, CDR1 is SGHTA and CDR2 is FQGNSA. The CDR3 is 14 residues long. CDR3 coding DNA: TGTGCCAGCAGCCCTTCGACAGTGGGAAACGAGCAGTACTTC. Amino acids: CASSPSTVGNEQYF.

This clonotype has ten or more counts. The V and J genes are TRBV24-1 and TRBJ2-1; TRBD1 aligns across 9 bases. V was pared by 0 bases and J by 7 bases, with 6 bases of the junction left unmatched. CDR1 is KGHDR and CDR2 is SFDVKD in the germline V gene. CDR3 length: 16 amino acids. The CDR3 sequence: CATSDLPQGASNEQFF. DNA of the CDR3: TGTGCCACCAGTGATTTGCCACAGGGGGCTAGTAATGAGCAGTTCTTC.

Ten or more counts support this clonotype. The V gene is TRBV29-1, the J gene TRBJ1-1; D is ambiguous. V lost 7 bases to trimming and J lost 8 bases, with 17 bases between them. The germline V gene encodes CDR1 SQVTM and CDR2 ANQGSEA. The CDR3 runs 12 residues. The CDR3 reads CSAHGHVGEAFF. In nucleotides, the CDR3 is TGCAGCGCCCACGGCCATGTAGGGGAAGCTTTCTTT.

This clonotype was seen at least ten times. The chain combines TRBV7-9 with TRBJ2-2; the D call may be TRBD1 or TRBD2 (5 bases each). The CDR3 consists of 15 residues. V lost 5 bases and J 0 bases, leaving 10 bases between the germline ends. Per germline, CDR1 SEHNR and CDR2 FQNEAQ (reference sequence). CDR3 residues: CASSTGPANTGELFF. DNA of the CDR3: TGTGCCAGCAGCACGGGACCGGCGAACACCGGGGAGCTGTTTTTT. Combining the CDR3 with reference TRBV7-9 and TRBJ2-2 gives the whole variable domain DTGVSQNPRHKITKRGQNVTFRCDPISEHNRLYWYRQTLGQGPEFLTYFQNEAQLEKSRLLSDRFSAERPKGSFSTLEIQRTEQGDSAMYLCASSTGPANTGELFFGEGSRLTVL.

This sequence joins TRBV5-1 and TRBJ2-2, with TRBD1 as a possible D gene (6 bases). This CDR3 is built from 15 residues. Germline V gives CDR1 SGHRS, CDR2 YFSETQ. V shed 4 bases and J shed 5 bases, with 15 bases lying between them. CDR3 in amino acids: CASSPRDMRTGELFF. CDR3 nucleotide sequence: TGCGCCAGCAGCCCTCGGGACATGCGTACCGGGGAGCTGTTTTTT.

In this sample, this clonotype turned up many times. The chain links TRBV5-1 to TRBJ2-5, with TRBD2 matching over 9 bases. Looked up from germline, CDR1 is SGHRS and CDR2 is YFSETQ. This CDR3 region has 13 residues. The trim removed 5 bases at V and 3 bases at J, leaving 2 bases unmatched. The DNA of the CDR3 is TGCGCCAGCAGGACTAGCGGTAAAGAGACCCAGTACTTC. Protein sequence: CASRTSGKETQYF.

The genes are TRBV6-5 and TRBJ1-2, with unresolved D. Between the trimmed V and J ends, which lost 2 bases and 6 bases, there was a span of 13 bases. The CDR3 has 14 amino acids. Germline V gene sequence: CDR1 MNHEY, CDR2 SVGAGI. In DNA form, the CDR3 reads TGTGCCAGCAGTTACCCGGTAGGGTACGATGGCTACACCTTC. Translating it yields CASSYPVGYDGYTF.

This clonotype was detected ten times or more. The chain combines TRBV18 with TRBJ2-7, with D perhaps matching TRBD2 (5 bases). CDR3 length equals 14 residues. V shed 2 bases and J shed 4 bases, with 12 bases lying between them. Germline V gene sequence: CDR1 KGHSH, CDR2 LQKENI. CDR3 bases: TGTGCCAGCTCACCAACCGGGGATCGGTACGAGCAGTACTTC. This gives the protein CASSPTGDRYEQYF.

In its sample, this clonotype was seen many times. The rearrangement links TRBV10-2 to TRBJ2-1; D is unresolved. The CDR3 spans 14 residues. The V end was cut by 3 bases, the J end by 8 bases, with 14 bases between. Germline lookup yields CDR1 WSHSY and CDR2 SAAADI. The CDR3 protein is CASSDYGLRHEQFF. In DNA, the CDR3 is TGCGCCAGCAGTGATTATGGATTGAGGCATGAGCAGTTCTTC.

This clonotype appeared many times. This chain joins TRBV20-1 and TRBJ1-2; D unresolved. This CDR3 is 14 amino acids long. Germline V gene lookup returns CDR1 DFQATT and CDR2 SNEGSKA (reference sequence). CDR3 nucleotide sequence: TGCAGCCCTTTCAGGCACCAAACCAACTATGGCTACACCTTC. Residues: CSPFRHQTNYGYTF.

This clonotype was observed a handful of times. This chain joins TRBV27 and TRBJ2-7; 8 nucleotides line up with TRBD2. This CDR3 spans 16 amino acids. The germline CDR1 and CDR2 sequences are MNHEY and SMNVEV (reference sequence). Losses at the gene ends were 2 bases for V and 6 bases for J; bases not matched to a gene: 12. The CDR3 region has the DNA TGTGCCAGCAGTTTAGTGTATCCGGGACTAGAGACCGAGCAGTACTTC. Its translation: CASSLVYPGLETEQYF.

This clonotype was detected a few times. One junction end does not reproduce the germline sequence, and a read error may be involved. The chain has TRBV18 and TRBJ2-1; 12 nucleotides line up with TRBD2. The germline CDR1 and CDR2 sequences are KGHSH and LQKENI. This CDR3 has 17 residues. The DNA of the CDR3 is TGTGCCAGCTCATCACCGACTAGCGGGGGCCAATACCATGAGCAGTTCTTC. Its protein is CASSSPTSGGQYHEQFF.

This clonotype has more than one count but fewer than ten. The chain joins TRBV2 to TRBJ2-1, with TRBD1 matching over 12 bases. The CDR3 runs to 14 residues. Germline-derived CDR1 and CDR2 are SNHLY and FYNNEI. The J segment lost 6 bases and the V segment lost 7 bases, leaving 4 bases of the junction unmatched. The CDR3 region is CASNRDRGPNEQFF. CDR3 nucleotide sequence: TGTGCCAGCAACCGGGACAGGGGGCCCAATGAGCAGTTCTTC.

The V and J genes are TRBV6-5 and TRBJ2-3; TRBD1 aligns across 10 bases. Germline V gene data show CDR1 as MNHEY and CDR2 as SVGAGI. V gave up 4 bases and J gave up 8 bases; unmatched junction bases: 9. This CDR3 spans 15 amino acids. Written as DNA, the CDR3 is TGTGCCAGCAGTTTTCCGACAGGGGGCTACGTTACGCAGTATTTT. This translates into CASSFPTGGYVTQYF.

This clonotype appeared many times. The chain joins TRBV7-2 to TRBJ2-3, with 7 nucleotides matching TRBD2. The germline CDR1 and CDR2 sequences are SGHTA and FQGNSA. This CDR3 has 16 residues. Unmatched junction bases numbered 11, after V lost 1 base and J lost 7 bases. CDR3 nucleotide sequence: TGTGCCAGCAGCTTAGAGAGTGGACTAGTAGTAAATACGCAGTATTTT. Its translation: CASSLESGLVVNTQYF.

The chain links TRBV29-1 to TRBJ2-7; D is perhaps TRBD1 (5 bases). Trimming took 6 bases from V and 2 from J, leaving 14 bases between them. This CDR3 region has 13 residues. Germline CDR1 and CDR2: SQVTM and ANQGSEA. Here the CDR3 DNA reads TGCAGCGTGTCACAGGCGCACCCCTACGAGCAGTACTTC. As protein: CSVSQAHPYEQYF.

The chain has TRBV20-1 and TRBJ2-3, with D perhaps matching TRBD1 or TRBD2 (5 bases each). CDR1 and CDR2 (germline): DFQATT, SNEGSKA (reference sequence). The CDR3 spans 17 residues. Trimming removed 3 bases from V and 6 bases from J, with 25 bases in between. CDR3 nucleotides: TGCAGTGCTAGGCCCGTTGGGACCCCCTCCCGGCGGGATACGCAGTATTTT. It yields the protein CSARPVGTPSRRDTQYF.

This clonotype showed up just a few times. J is TRBJ2-3 and V is TRBV5-4, with 9 bases matching TRBD2. From germline, CDR1 is SGHNT and CDR2 YYREEE (reference sequence). The CDR3 extends over 19 amino acids. V shed 4 bases and J 2 bases; nucleotides not matched to a gene: 17. Here the CDR3 DNA reads TGTGCCAGCAGCCCCTGGGGCGGGGGGGTCCCCTCCTCCACAGATACGCAGTATTTT. The encoded protein is CASSPWGGGVPSSTDTQYF.

This clonotype was detected ten times or more. This chain connects TRBV7-2 to TRBJ2-7; no firm D call. The V and J ends lost 5 bases and 1 base respectively, with 9 bases between them. The CDR3 consists of 13 residues. CDR1 SGHTA and CDR2 FQGNSA come from the germline V gene. The CDR3 here is CASSLGRSYEQYV. The CDR3 DNA is TGTGCCAGCAGCCTCGGACGGTCCTACGAGCAGTACGTC.

This chain links TRBV5-8 with TRBJ1-5, with D perhaps TRBD1 (6 bases). Germline assignment: CDR1 SGHTS and CDR2 YDEGEE. Trimming took off 0 bases at V and 6 bases at J, with 10 bases between the two ends. The length of the CDR3 is 14 residues. The CDR3 is CASSLVQGPQPQHF. For the CDR3, the DNA is TGTGCCAGCAGCTTGGTACAGGGCCCTCAGCCCCAGCATTTT.

This clonotype was found many times. V usage is TRBV10-3 and J usage is TRBJ2-3; no reliable D call. The CDR3 runs to 12 residues. CDR1 and CDR2 (germline): ENHRY, SYGVKD. V was cut by 3 bases and J by 6 bases, with 7 bases left in between. CDR3 sequence reads: CAISELVDTQYF. CDR3 DNA: TGTGCCATCAGTGAACTGGTCGATACGCAGTATTTT.

This clonotype was found many times. This chain uses TRBV7-2 with TRBJ1-5; D is ambiguous. V was shortened by 5 bases and J by 6 bases, with 11 bases between the two germline ends. The CDR3 is 13 residues long. Looked up from germline, CDR1 is SGHTA and CDR2 is FQGNSA. The CDR3 spells CASSRALGQPQHF. CDR3 coding DNA: TGTGCCAGCAGCCGAGCCTTAGGTCAGCCCCAGCATTTT.

This clonotype was observed a handful of times. The gene calls are TRBV5-1 and TRBJ2-5; D gene unclear. Trimming left V 1 base short and J 2 bases short, with 6 bases between. The CDR3 spans 13 residues. Germline CDR1 reads SGHRS; CDR2 reads YFSETQ. The CDR3 DNA sequence: TGCGCCAGCAGCTTGAGGTTTCAAGAGACCCAGTACTTC. Protein sequence: CASSLRFQETQYF.